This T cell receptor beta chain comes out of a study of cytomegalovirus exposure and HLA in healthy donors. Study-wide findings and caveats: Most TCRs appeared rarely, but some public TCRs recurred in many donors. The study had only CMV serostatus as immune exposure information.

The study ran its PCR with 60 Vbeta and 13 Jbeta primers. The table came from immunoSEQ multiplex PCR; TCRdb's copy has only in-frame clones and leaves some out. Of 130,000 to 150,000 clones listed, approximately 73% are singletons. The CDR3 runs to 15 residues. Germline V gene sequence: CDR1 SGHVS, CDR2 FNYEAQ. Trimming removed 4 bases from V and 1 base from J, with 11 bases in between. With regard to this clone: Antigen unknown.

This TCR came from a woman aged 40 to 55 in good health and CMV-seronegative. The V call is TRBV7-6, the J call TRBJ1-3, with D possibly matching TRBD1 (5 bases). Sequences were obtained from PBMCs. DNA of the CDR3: TGTGCCAGCAGCTCCGAGACAGAATCTGGAAACACCATATATTTT. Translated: CASSSETESGNTIYF.